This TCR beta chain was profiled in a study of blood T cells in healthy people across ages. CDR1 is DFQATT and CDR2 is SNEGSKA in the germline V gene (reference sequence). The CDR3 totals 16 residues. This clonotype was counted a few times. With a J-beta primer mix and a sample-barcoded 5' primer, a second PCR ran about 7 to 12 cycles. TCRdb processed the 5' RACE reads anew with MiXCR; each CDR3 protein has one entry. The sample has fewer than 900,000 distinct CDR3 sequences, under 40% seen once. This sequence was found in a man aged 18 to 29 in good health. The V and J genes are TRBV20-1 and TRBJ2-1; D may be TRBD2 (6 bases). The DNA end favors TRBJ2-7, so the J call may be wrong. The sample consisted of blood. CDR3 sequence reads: CSATPREAGSYNEQYF. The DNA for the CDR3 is TGCAGTGCCACCCCCAGGGAGGCCGGCTCCTACAATGAGCAGTACTTC.